One and the same sample provided the 13 T cell receptor beta chains below, sequenced in a study of graft-versus-host responses after intestinal transplantation. Some clones are missing from TCRdb's copy, which holds only in-frame ones; the method was immunoSEQ multiplex PCR. This table holds roughly 5,100 clones, over 20% found once. CFSE-labeled responder cells (approximately 200,000) were plated with approximately 200,000 irradiated, violet-dye-labeled stimulator cells. The sequencing used alloreactive CD8+ T cells from a mixed lymphocyte reaction culture, collected before intestinal transplant. Subset meaning: CFSE-low proliferating T cells sorted from approximately six-day pre-transplant mixed lymphocyte reaction (GvH or HvG direction). These receptors were taken from a human patient who received an intestinal transplant.

This clone has just a few counts. The chain links TRBV10-3 to TRBJ2-7, with TRBD2 as a possible D gene (5 bases). The V and J ends lost 10 bases and 2 bases respectively, with 12 bases between them. The CDR3 is 12 amino acids. Germline loops: CDR1 ENHRY, CDR2 SYGVKD. The CDR3 spells CASREGTYEQYF. The CDR3 DNA is TGTGCCAGCAGAGAGGGAACCTACGAGCAGTACTTC.

This clone counts as medium-sized (0.01 to 0.1%). V gene TRBV11-2 combines with J gene TRBJ2-2; D gene unclear. Germline V CDR1 and CDR2: SGHAT, FQNNGV. V dropped 5 bases and J dropped 6 bases, with 22 bases sitting between them. CDR3 length: 17 residues. CDR3 amino acids: CASSRTLLPYSSGELFF. The CDR3 DNA is TGTGCCAGCAGCCGCACGCTACTTCCCTACTCGTCCGGGGAGCTGTTTTTT.

This CDR3 reads CASSPSGRAVEQFF. CDR3 DNA: TGTGCCAGCAGTCCAAGCGGGAGGGCGGTTGAGCAGTTCTTC. The genes are TRBV27 and TRBJ2-1; TRBD2 matches at 10 bases. This CDR3 region has 14 residues. Germline-derived CDR1 and CDR2 are MNHEY and SMNVEV (reference sequence). Trimming took 5 bases from V and 9 from J; bases not matched to a gene: 7.

This clone has only one observation. V gene TRBV7-2 combines with J gene TRBJ1-2; D gene unclear. Trimming left V 5 bases short and J 8 bases short, with 15 bases between. CDR1 and CDR2 from the germline V gene are SGHTA and FQGNSA. This CDR3 has 13 amino acids. CDR3: CASSPRPPLGYTF. The CDR3 nucleotides read TGTGCCAGCAGCCCAAGACCCCCCTTGGGCTACACCTTC.

The rearrangement uses TRBV9 and TRBJ1-2; the D gene is possibly TRBD1 (5 bases). V dropped 0 bases and J dropped 7 bases, with 16 bases sitting between them. CDR1 SGDLS and CDR2 YYNGEE come from the germline V gene. This CDR3 is 15 amino acids long. Here the CDR3 reads CASSVGRRVGSGYTF. The CDR3 coding sequence is TGTGCCAGCAGCGTAGGACGCAGGGTGGGCAGTGGCTACACCTTC.

This clone is termed medium-sized. This chain connects TRBV4-2 to TRBJ2-7, with D perhaps matching TRBD2 (5 bases). The CDR3 runs to 15 residues. The V end was cut by 1 base, the J end by 3 bases, with 13 bases between. Germline CDR1 reads LGHNA; CDR2 reads YNFKEQ. The CDR3 spells CASSQGLFEGYEQYF. The CDR3 DNA follows: TGTGCCAGCAGCCAAGGACTATTTGAAGGCTACGAGCAGTACTTC.

By share of the sample, this clone is medium-sized. The chain combines TRBV6-6 with TRBJ1-1; D remains unclear. This CDR3 has 12 amino acids. Between the trimmed V and J ends, which lost 5 bases and 3 bases, there was a span of 7 bases. CDR1 is MNHNY and CDR2 is SVGAGI in the germline V gene (reference sequence). CDR3 sequence: CASSPGYTEAFF. In DNA, the CDR3 is TGTGCCAGCAGTCCCGGTTACACTGAAGCTTTCTTT.

This clone has a handful of counts. The chain recombines TRBV7-6 with TRBJ1-1, with D tentatively TRBD1 (5 bases). The germline gives CDR1 SGHVS, CDR2 FNYEAQ. V was trimmed by 5 bases and J by 1 base, leaving 14 bases between them. The CDR3 contains 15 residues. The CDR3 sequence is CASSALRGRNTEAFF. The CDR3 DNA sequence: TGTGCCAGCAGCGCCTTAAGGGGTAGGAACACTGAAGCTTTCTTT.

The chain has TRBV9 and TRBJ1-1; D is ambiguous. Trimming pared 4 bases from V and 4 bases from J, leaving 14 bases between. The CDR3 is 14 amino acids. Germline-derived CDR1 and CDR2 are SGDLS and YYNGEE. The CDR3 protein is CASSPDGRGTEAFF. The CDR3 region has the DNA TGTGCCAGCAGCCCCGACGGCAGAGGCACTGAAGCTTTCTTT.

This clone has just a few counts. The chain combines TRBV28 with TRBJ2-1, with no clear D. Trimming took off 4 bases at V and 0 bases at J, with 4 bases between the two ends. This CDR3 region has 13 residues. CDR1 MDHEN and CDR2 SYDVKM come from the germline V gene. CDR3 coding DNA: TGTGCCAGCAGTTGGGGCTCCTACAATGAGCAGTTCTTC. This sequence encodes CASSWGSYNEQFF. Using reference TRBV28 and TRBJ2-1 for the parts outside the CDR3, the full variable domain is DVKVTQSSRYLVKRTGEKVFLECVQDMDHENMFWYRQDPGLGLRLIYFSYDVKMKEKGDIPEGYSVSREKKERFSLILESASTNQTSMYLCASSWGSYNEQFFGPGTRLTVL.

This chain uses TRBV6-5 with TRBJ1-2; a possible D gene is TRBD1 (5 bases). Between the trimmed V and J ends, which lost 8 bases and 3 bases, there was a span of 16 bases. The germline gives CDR1 MNHEY, CDR2 SVGAGI. The CDR3 is made up of 14 amino acids. The CDR3 region has the DNA TGTGCCAGCCGGGGGACCCCTCTCTACTATGGCTACACCTTC. Translating it yields CASRGTPLYYGYTF.

The chain links TRBV6-6 to TRBJ2-5, with D perhaps matching TRBD1 (6 bases). The J call is uncertain, as TRBJ2-7 better fits the DNA end. This CDR3 has 14 amino acids. Germline CDR1 MNHNY, CDR2 SVGAGI (reference sequence). The CDR3 region has the DNA TGTGCCAGCAGTTATCTCACAGGGTCGTACGAGCAGTACTTC. This sequence encodes CASSYLTGSYEQYF.

The chain uses TRBV14 and TRBJ2-7; D is perhaps TRBD2 (6 bases). Germline values: CDR1 SGHDN, CDR2 FVKESK. The CDR3 is 16 residues long. V was clipped by 0 bases and J by 0 bases, with 12 bases between them. DNA of the CDR3: TGTGCCAGCAGCCAAGATGTGGGTAGCGGCTCCTACGAGCAGTACTTC. It translates to CASSQDVGSGSYEQYF. Combining the CDR3 with reference TRBV14 and TRBJ2-7 gives the whole variable domain EAGVTQFPSHSVIEKGQTVTLRCDPISGHDNLYWYRRVMGKEIKFLLHFVKESKQDESGMPNNRFLAERTGGTYSTLKVQPAELEDSGVYFCASSQDVGSGSYEQYFGPGTRLTVT.